This T cell receptor (beta chain) was observed in a study of T cell responses to AZD1222 COVID-19 vaccine. Looked up from germline, CDR1 is ENHRY and CDR2 is SYGVKD. The ends were cut back, 8 bases at V and 6 bases at J, with 23 bases in the middle. This CDR3 is built from 15 residues. Data came from immunoSEQ multiplex PCR; TCRdb stores just in-frame clones and leaves some out. Here the sample spans over 150,000 clones, around 88% being singletons. This rearrangement joins TRBV10-3 to TRBJ2-7; either TRBD1 or TRBD2 may fit D (6 bases each). The input for sequencing was peripheral blood, taken 28 days after the second AZD1222 dose. The TCR originated in an adult who received the AZD1222 COVID-19 vaccine. CDR3 loop: CAILKQGGMSGEQYF. The CDR3 nucleotides read TGTGCCATCCTCAAACAGGGCGGGATGTCGGGCGAGCAGTACTTC.